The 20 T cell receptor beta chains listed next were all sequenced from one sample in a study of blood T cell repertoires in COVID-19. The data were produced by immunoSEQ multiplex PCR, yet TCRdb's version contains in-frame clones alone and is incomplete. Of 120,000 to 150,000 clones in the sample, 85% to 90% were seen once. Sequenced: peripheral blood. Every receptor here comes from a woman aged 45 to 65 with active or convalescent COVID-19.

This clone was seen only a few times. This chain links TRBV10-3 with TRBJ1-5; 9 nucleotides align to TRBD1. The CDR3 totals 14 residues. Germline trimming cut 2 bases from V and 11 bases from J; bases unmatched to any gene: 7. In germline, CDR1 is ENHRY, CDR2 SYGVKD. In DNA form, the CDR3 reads TGTGCCATCAGTGAGCCCGGGACAGGGAAAGCCCAGCATTTT. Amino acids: CAISEPGTGKAQHF.

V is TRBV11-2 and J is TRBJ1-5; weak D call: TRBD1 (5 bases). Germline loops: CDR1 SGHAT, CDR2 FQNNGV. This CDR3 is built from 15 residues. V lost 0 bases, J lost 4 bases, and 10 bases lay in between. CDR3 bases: TGTGCCAGCAGCTTAGAAGGGGTCGGTAATCAGCCCCAGCATTTT. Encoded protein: CASSLEGVGNQPQHF. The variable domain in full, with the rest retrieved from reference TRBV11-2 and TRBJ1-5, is EAGVAQSPRYKIIEKRQSVAFWCNPISGHATLYWYQQILGQGPKLLIQFQNNGVVDDSQLPKDRFSAERLKGVDSTLKIQPAKLEDSAVYLCASSLEGVGNQPQHFGDGTRLSIL.

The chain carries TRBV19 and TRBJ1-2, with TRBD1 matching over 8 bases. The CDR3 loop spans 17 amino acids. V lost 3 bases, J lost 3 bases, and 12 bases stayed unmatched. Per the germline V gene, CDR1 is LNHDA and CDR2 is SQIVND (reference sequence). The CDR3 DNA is TGTGCCAGTAGTATTGAGGGCAGGGGGCGGTTTGACTATGGCTACACCTTC. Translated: CASSIEGRGRFDYGYTF.

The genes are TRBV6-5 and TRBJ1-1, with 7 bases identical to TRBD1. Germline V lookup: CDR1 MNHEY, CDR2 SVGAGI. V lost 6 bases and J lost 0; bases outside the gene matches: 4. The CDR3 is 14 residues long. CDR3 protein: CASSRGQVNTEAFF. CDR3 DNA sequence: TGTGCCAGCAGCAGAGGACAGGTGAACACTGAAGCTTTCTTT.

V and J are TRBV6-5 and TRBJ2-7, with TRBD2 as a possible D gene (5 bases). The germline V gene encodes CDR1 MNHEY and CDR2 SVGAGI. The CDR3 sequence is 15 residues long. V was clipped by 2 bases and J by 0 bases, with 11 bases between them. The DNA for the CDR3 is TGTGCCAGCAGTTACGGCGGGTTAGGCTCCTACGAGCAGTACTTC. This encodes CASSYGGLGSYEQYF.

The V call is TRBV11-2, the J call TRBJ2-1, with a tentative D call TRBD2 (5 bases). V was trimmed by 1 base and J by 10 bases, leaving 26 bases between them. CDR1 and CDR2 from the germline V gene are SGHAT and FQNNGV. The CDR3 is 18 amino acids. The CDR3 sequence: CASSLARLPGTTSAEQFF. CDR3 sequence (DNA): TGTGCCAGCAGCTTAGCAAGACTTCCGGGAACTACCTCTGCCGAGCAGTTCTTC.

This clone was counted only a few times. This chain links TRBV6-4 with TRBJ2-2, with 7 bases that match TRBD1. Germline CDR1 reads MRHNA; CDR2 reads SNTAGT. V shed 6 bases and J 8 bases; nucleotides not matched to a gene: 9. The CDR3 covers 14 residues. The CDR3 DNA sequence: TGTGCCAGCAGCTCTACTCCGGGACAGGGGGAGCTGTTTTTT. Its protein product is CASSSTPGQGELFF.

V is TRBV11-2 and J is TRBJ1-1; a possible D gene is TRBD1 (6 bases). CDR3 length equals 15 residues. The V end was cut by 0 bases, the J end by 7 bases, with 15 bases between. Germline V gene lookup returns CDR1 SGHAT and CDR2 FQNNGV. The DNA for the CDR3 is TGTGCCAGCAGCTTAGAGGCTCGGGGGGCGGTTGAAGCTTTCTTT. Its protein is CASSLEARGAVEAFF.

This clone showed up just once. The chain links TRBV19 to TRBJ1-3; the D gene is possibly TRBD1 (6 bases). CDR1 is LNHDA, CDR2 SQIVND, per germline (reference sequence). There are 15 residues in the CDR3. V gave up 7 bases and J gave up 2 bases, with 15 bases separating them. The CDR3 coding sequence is TGTGCCAGTACCATGGGCAGGGGAACTGGAAACACCATATATTTT. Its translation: CASTMGRGTGNTIYF. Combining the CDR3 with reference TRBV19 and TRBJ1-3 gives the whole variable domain DGGITQSPKYLFRKEGQNVTLSCEQNLNHDAMYWYRQDPGQGLRLIYYSQIVNDFQKGDIAEGYSVSREKKESFPLTVTSAQKNPTAFYLCASTMGRGTGNTIYFGEGSWLTVV.

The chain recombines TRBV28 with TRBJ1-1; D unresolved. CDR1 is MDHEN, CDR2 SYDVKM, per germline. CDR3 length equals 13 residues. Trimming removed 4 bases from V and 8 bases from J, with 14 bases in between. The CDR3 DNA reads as TGTGCCAGCAGTTACGGACTGAATCTAGAAGCTTTCTTT. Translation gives CASSYGLNLEAFF.

For the CDR3, the DNA is TGTGCCAGTAAGGGGGAATCTTGGGGTAATGAAAAACTGTTTTTT. As protein: CASKGESWGNEKLFF. This chain uses TRBV19 with TRBJ1-4; D may be TRBD1 (6 bases). The CDR3 contains 15 residues. CDR1 is LNHDA and CDR2 is SQIVND in the germline V gene (reference sequence). Trimming shortened V by 7 bases and J by 4 bases, and 16 bases separated the two germline ends.

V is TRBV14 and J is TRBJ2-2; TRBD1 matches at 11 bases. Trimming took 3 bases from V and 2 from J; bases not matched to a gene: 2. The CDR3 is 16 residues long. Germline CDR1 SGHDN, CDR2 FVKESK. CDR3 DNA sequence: TGTGCCAGCAGCCACGGACAGGGGGCCAACACCGGGGAGCTGTTTTTT. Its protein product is CASSHGQGANTGELFF. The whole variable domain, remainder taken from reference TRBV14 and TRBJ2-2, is EAGVTQFPSHSVIEKGQTVTLRCDPISGHDNLYWYRRVMGKEIKFLLHFVKESKQDESGMPNNRFLAERTGGTYSTLKVQPAELEDSGVYFCASSHGQGANTGELFFGEGSRLTVL.

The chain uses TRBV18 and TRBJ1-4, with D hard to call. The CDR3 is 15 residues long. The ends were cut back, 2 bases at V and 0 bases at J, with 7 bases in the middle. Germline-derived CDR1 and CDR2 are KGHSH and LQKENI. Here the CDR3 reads CASSPGESTNEKLFF. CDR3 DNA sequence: TGTGCCAGCTCACCAGGAGAGTCAACTAATGAAAAACTGTTTTTT.

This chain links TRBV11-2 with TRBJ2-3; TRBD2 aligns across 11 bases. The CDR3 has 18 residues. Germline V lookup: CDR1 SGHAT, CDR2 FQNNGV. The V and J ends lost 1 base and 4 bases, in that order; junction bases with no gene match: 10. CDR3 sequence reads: CASSLALSLAGVSDTQYF. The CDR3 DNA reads TGTGCCAGCAGCTTAGCCCTCTCACTAGCGGGAGTCTCAGATACGCAGTATTTT.

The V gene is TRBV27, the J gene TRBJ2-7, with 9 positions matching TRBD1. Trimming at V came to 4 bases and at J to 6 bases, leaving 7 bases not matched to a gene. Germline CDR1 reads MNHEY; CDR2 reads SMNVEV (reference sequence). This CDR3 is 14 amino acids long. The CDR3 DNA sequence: TGTGCCAGCAGTTCCACCGGGACAGGGTCCGAGCAGTACTTC. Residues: CASSSTGTGSEQYF.

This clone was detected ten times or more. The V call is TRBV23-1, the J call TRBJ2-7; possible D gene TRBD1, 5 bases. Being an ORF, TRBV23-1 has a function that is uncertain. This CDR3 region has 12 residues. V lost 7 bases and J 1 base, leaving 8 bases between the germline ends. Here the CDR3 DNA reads TGCGCCAGCACAGGGATATCCTACGAGCAGTACTTC. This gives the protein CASTGISYEQYF.

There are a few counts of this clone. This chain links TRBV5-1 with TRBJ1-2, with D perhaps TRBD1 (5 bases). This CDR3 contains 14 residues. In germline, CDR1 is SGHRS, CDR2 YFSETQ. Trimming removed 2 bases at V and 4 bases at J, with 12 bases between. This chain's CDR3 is CASSLGSQVYGYTF. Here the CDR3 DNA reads TGCGCCAGCAGCTTAGGTTCACAGGTCTATGGCTACACCTTC.

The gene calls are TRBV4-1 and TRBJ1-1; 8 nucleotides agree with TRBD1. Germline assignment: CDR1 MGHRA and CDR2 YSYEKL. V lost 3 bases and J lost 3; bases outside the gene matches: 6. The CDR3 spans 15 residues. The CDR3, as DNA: TGCGCCAGCAGCCACCAGGGGGCCCTAGACACTGAAGCTTTCTTT. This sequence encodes CASSHQGALDTEAFF.

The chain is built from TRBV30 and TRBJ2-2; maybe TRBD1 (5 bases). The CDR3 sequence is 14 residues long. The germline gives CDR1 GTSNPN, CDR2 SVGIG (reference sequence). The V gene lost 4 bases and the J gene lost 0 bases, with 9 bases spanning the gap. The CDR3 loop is CAWNQGSNTGELFF. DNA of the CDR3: TGTGCCTGGAATCAGGGATCGAACACCGGGGAGCTGTTTTTT.

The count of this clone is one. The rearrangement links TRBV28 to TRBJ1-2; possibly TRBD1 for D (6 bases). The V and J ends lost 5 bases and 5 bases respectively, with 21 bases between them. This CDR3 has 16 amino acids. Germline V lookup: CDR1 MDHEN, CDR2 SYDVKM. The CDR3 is CASSLISRGISYGYTF. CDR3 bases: TGTGCCAGCAGTCTGATCTCAAGGGGGATAAGTTATGGCTACACCTTC.